The present TCR beta chain was sequenced within a study of T cells after posttransplantation cyclophosphamide. Repertoires were generated with immunoSEQ multiplex PCR, while TCRdb's copy carries only in-frame clones and drops some. The sample is made up of 7,000 or so clones, none counted only once. Cyclophosphamide on days +3 and +4 followed busulfan-fludarabine conditioning and a marrow graft. Study-wide results and caveats: Tissue-infiltrating T cells from skin or gut overlapped little with blood T cells. Later blood repertoires were often dominated by clones from the donor CD8+ memory compartment. After PTCy, TRB diversity resembled that of CNI/methotrexate controls.

Ten or more counts support this clone. Its antigen is currently unknown. The CDR3 totals 18 residues. From germline, CDR1 is SGDLS and CDR2 YYNGEE. Germline trimming cut 3 bases from V and 1 base from J; bases unmatched to any gene: 8. The rearrangement joins TRBV9 to TRBJ1-3; TRBD1 aligns across 12 bases. The starting material was PBMCs, obtained after allogeneic stem cell transplant with posttransplant cyclophosphamide. This sequence originates from a female patient aged 50-60 years who received an allogeneic stem cell transplant from an unrelated donor, was CMV-positive, and had acute GVHD only. Some T cells may have originated in the graft donor. The CDR3 protein is CASSAPGTGGASGNTIYF. The CDR3 region has the DNA TGTGCCAGCAGCGCCCCGGGGACAGGGGGCGCGTCTGGAAACACCATATATTTT.